The 22 T cell receptor beta chains listed next were all sequenced from one sample in a study of PD-1 blockade in classical Hodgkin lymphoma. Relapse was seen in all patients after autologous stem cell transplantation, and brentuximab vedotin exposure was variable. Clones were sequenced by immunoSEQ multiplex PCR, and TCRdb holds only the in-frame ones, with some missing. The data hold fewer than 50,000 clones, with around nine tenths observed a single time. The sequences come from peripheral blood mononuclear cells (PBMCs), collected at baseline. These receptor sequences come from a human donor with classical Hodgkin lymphoma.

V usage is TRBV5-1 and J usage is TRBJ2-2, with 10 nucleotides matching TRBD2. Germline loops: CDR1 SGHRS, CDR2 YFSETQ. The CDR3 consists of 17 residues. V lost 5 bases to trimming and J lost 3 bases; unmatched junction nucleotides: 10. CDR3 in amino acids: CASSHRTSGAYTGELFF. The CDR3 nucleotides read TGCGCCAGCAGTCACAGAACTAGCGGGGCTTACACCGGGGAGCTGTTTTTT.

This chain uses TRBV2 with TRBJ2-5; the D is unclear. The ends were cut back, 2 bases at V and 5 bases at J, with 3 bases in the middle. The germline CDR1 and CDR2 sequences are SNHLY and FYNNEI. There are 11 residues in the CDR3. The CDR3 region has the DNA TGTGCCAGCAGTGAATTGGAGACCCAGTACTTC. It specifies CASSELETQYF.

The CDR3 DNA reads TGCGCCAGCAGCTTGGATGGTAGCGGGGCCTCCGGGGAGCTGTTTTTT. It is translated as CASSLDGSGASGELFF. This chain links TRBV5-1 with TRBJ2-2, with TRBD2 matching 8 bases. CDR1 and CDR2 (germline): SGHRS, YFSETQ. The CDR3 extends over 16 amino acids. J lost 6 bases, V lost 0 bases, and 7 bases had no gene match.

This chain connects TRBV7-2 to TRBJ2-7; D is undetermined. The CDR3 extends over 14 amino acids. In germline, CDR1 is SGHTA, CDR2 FQGNSA. The germline V and J ends were trimmed by 2 bases and 6 bases, with 14 bases remaining between them. The CDR3 loop is CASSLWAPPREQYF. The CDR3 DNA is TGTGCCAGCAGCTTATGGGCCCCGCCGCGCGAGCAGTACTTC.

V is TRBV7-9 and J is TRBJ2-3, with D perhaps TRBD1 (6 bases). CDR1 is SEHNR and CDR2 is FQNEAQ in the germline V gene (reference sequence). V gave up 4 bases and J gave up 0 bases, with 11 bases separating them. The CDR3 runs 15 residues. CDR3 DNA sequence: TGTGCCAGCAGCTCCCTGGACAGCAGCACAGATACGCAGTATTTT. Translated: CASSSLDSSTDTQYF.

The genes are TRBV7-2 and TRBJ2-1; 11 nucleotides align to TRBD1. CDR1 and CDR2 from the germline V gene are SGHTA and FQGNSA. The CDR3 consists of 16 residues. V was pared by 2 bases and J by 6 bases, with 6 bases of the junction left unmatched. The CDR3 reads CASSLRTGGPANEQFF. CDR3 DNA sequence: TGTGCCAGCAGCTTAAGGACAGGGGGCCCCGCCAATGAGCAGTTCTTC.

The V and J genes are TRBV19 and TRBJ2-2; 7 bases are shared with TRBD1. This CDR3 is 15 amino acids long. Germline-derived CDR1 and CDR2 are LNHDA and SQIVND (reference sequence). Trimming removed 5 bases from V and 1 base from J; junction bases left unmatched: 4. The CDR3 DNA reads TGTGCCAGTAGTGTGACAGGGTGGAACACCGGGGAGCTGTTTTTT. Its translation is CASSVTGWNTGELFF.

This chain joins TRBV19 and TRBJ2-1; 10 nucleotides agree with TRBD2. This CDR3 contains 15 residues. V was clipped by 7 bases and J by 6 bases; unmatched bases: 9. From germline, CDR1 is LNHDA and CDR2 SQIVND (reference sequence). In nucleotides, the CDR3 is TGTGCCAGTAAAGTAGAAAGCGGGGGGGGCAATGAGCAGTTCTTC. Translated: CASKVESGGGNEQFF.

This clone was seen once. This chain joins TRBV9 and TRBJ2-3; D may be TRBD1 (6 bases). The V end was cut by 3 bases, the J end by 4 bases, with 15 bases between. The CDR3 loop spans 15 amino acids. Germline V gene data show CDR1 as SGDLS and CDR2 as YYNGEE. As DNA, the CDR3 is TGTGCCAGCAGCGCAAAGGGGGTAGTGGCAGATACGCAGTATTTT. Its translation is CASSAKGVVADTQYF.

The V gene is TRBV6-5, the J gene TRBJ1-5, with D possibly being TRBD1 (5 bases). CDR1 is MNHEY and CDR2 is SVGAGI in the germline V gene. V was clipped by 2 bases and J by 7 bases, with 12 bases between them. The CDR3 is 14 amino acids. The CDR3 sequence is CASSYKQGRQPQHF. CDR3 in DNA: TGTGCCAGCAGTTACAAGCAGGGAAGGCAGCCCCAGCATTTT.

In nucleotides, the CDR3 is TGTGCCAGCAGGTCCGACAGCGTCAATCAGCCCCAGCATTTT. Its translation: CASRSDSVNQPQHF. The chain recombines TRBV2 with TRBJ1-5; a weak D match, TRBD1 (5 bases). The germline CDR1 and CDR2 sequences are SNHLY and FYNNEI. V dropped 6 bases and J dropped 3 bases, with 12 bases sitting between them. The CDR3 has 14 residues.

The gene calls are TRBV2 and TRBJ1-1; 7 nucleotides line up with TRBD1. CDR1 is SNHLY, CDR2 FYNNEI, per germline. The V gene end was trimmed by 4 bases and the J gene end by 3 bases; junction bases not matched to a gene: 8. CDR3 length equals 15 residues. In DNA form, the CDR3 reads TGTGCCAGCAGTGGACAGGGTTTACGGGACACTGAAGCTTTCTTT. Translation gives CASSGQGLRDTEAFF.

V is TRBV6-6 and J is TRBJ1-1, with D unresolved. Deletions cut 4 bases from V and 6 bases from J, with 6 bases between. CDR1 and CDR2 from the germline V gene are MNHNY and SVGAGI (reference sequence). CDR3 length: 11 amino acids. For the CDR3, the DNA is TGTGCCAGCAGTTCAGGCGCTGAAGCTTTCTTT. Its translation is CASSSGAEAFF.

The rearrangement links TRBV28 to TRBJ1-4, with 9 bases that match TRBD1. Per germline, CDR1 MDHEN and CDR2 SYDVKM. This CDR3 spans 16 amino acids. J was trimmed by 8 bases and V by 6 bases; bases with no gene match: 13. The CDR3 reads CASSTLHGTGYEKLFF. Here the CDR3 DNA reads TGTGCCAGCAGCACCCTGCACGGGACAGGGTACGAAAAACTGTTTTTT.

V usage is TRBV5-4 and J usage is TRBJ1-2, with D perhaps TRBD1 (5 bases). CDR1 and CDR2 from the germline V gene are SGHNT and YYREEE (reference sequence). This CDR3 has 13 amino acids. V was clipped by 0 bases and J by 8 bases, with 11 bases between them. Written as DNA, the CDR3 is TGTGCCAGCAGCTTGGGGCAGGGTCAGGGCTACACCTTC. Translation gives CASSLGQGQGYTF.

Worth noting for this clone: This sample includes further DNA sequences coding for the same CDR3. The chain has TRBV5-4 and TRBJ2-3; D not resolved. The CDR3 covers 12 residues. Per the germline V gene, CDR1 is SGHNT and CDR2 is YYREEE (reference sequence). Trimming shortened V by 2 bases and J by 2 bases, and 3 bases separated the two germline ends. This CDR3 is CASSLSTDTQYF. The DNA of the CDR3 is TGTGCCAGCAGCTTATCCACAGATACGCAGTATTTT.

The CDR3 DNA is TGTGCCAGCCCTTACTGGACGAATGAAAAACTGTTTTTT. Protein: CASPYWTNEKLFF. The chain employs TRBV27 and TRBJ1-4; no reliable D call. The V gene lost 8 bases and the J gene lost 5 bases, with 12 bases spanning the gap. The CDR3 totals 13 residues. Germline-derived CDR1 and CDR2 are MNHEY and SMNVEV (reference sequence).

The chain joins TRBV2 to TRBJ2-7, with TRBD2 matching over 12 bases. The germline V gene encodes CDR1 SNHLY and CDR2 FYNNEI. This CDR3 region has 15 residues. After removal of 4 bases from V and 4 bases from J, the junction contained 5 bases not matched to a gene. CDR3 amino acids: CASSGLAGAYYEQYF. The CDR3 region has the DNA TGTGCCAGCAGTGGACTAGCGGGAGCTTATTACGAGCAGTACTTC.

V is TRBV4-3 and J is TRBJ2-2; D gene unclear. Germline-derived CDR1 and CDR2 are LGHNA and YSLEER. CDR3 length: 13 residues. The V and J ends lost 2 bases and 2 bases respectively, with 3 bases between them. The CDR3 region has the DNA TGCGCCAGCAGCCAATTTAACACCGGGGAGCTGTTTTTT. Amino acids: CASSQFNTGELFF.

This chain uses TRBV7-2 with TRBJ1-1; no clear D. This CDR3 spans 12 amino acids. From germline, CDR1 is SGHTA and CDR2 FQGNSA. With 3 bases removed from V and 0 bases from J, the gap between germline ends came to 2 bases. CDR3 sequence (DNA): TGTGCCAGCAGCTTGATGAACACTGAAGCTTTCTTT. Translation: CASSLMNTEAFF.

The DNA of the CDR3 is TGTGCCAGCAGTTTTGGGGGAGGTAGAGATACGCAGTATTTT. It specifies CASSFGGGRDTQYF. This sequence joins TRBV27 and TRBJ2-3; D possibly corresponds to TRBD2 (6 bases). CDR1 is MNHEY and CDR2 is SMNVEV in the germline V gene (reference sequence). The V gene lost 3 bases and the J gene lost 5 bases, with 12 bases spanning the gap. This CDR3 has 14 amino acids.

This chain joins TRBV6-6 and TRBJ1-1; D call uncertain. The CDR3 sequence is 13 residues long. Trimming took off 1 base at V and 1 base at J, with 4 bases between the two ends. Germline lookup yields CDR1 MNHNY and CDR2 SVGAGI (reference sequence). The CDR3 region has the DNA TGTGCCAGCAGTTACTACAAGAACACTGAAGCTTTCTTT. This translates into CASSYYKNTEAFF.